Shown below are 20 T cell receptor beta chains from a single sample sequenced in a study of blood T cells in healthy people across ages. Combining a sample-barcoded 5' primer with a J-beta primer mix, a second PCR ran for roughly 7 to 11 cycles. TCRdb re-called the 5' RACE reads with MiXCR, one entry per CDR3 protein. The table includes 660,000 or so distinct CDR3 sequences, around three fifths detected once. Sequenced material: blood. The receptors derive from a man aged 55-75 years in good health.

The chain links TRBV3-1 to TRBJ2-5; TRBD2 is a possible D gene (6 bases). The germline V and J ends were trimmed by 1 base and 5 bases, with 14 bases remaining between them. The CDR3 consists of 15 residues. Germline lookup yields CDR1 LGHDT and CDR2 YNNKEL (reference sequence). DNA of the CDR3: TGTGCCAGCAGCCAAGCCGGGAGCACGGGGGAGACCCAGTACTTC. Translated, it gives CASSQAGSTGETQYF.

For the CDR3, the DNA is TGTGCCAGCTCACCATGGTCCGGGGGCGCGGCTAATGAAAAACTGTTTTTT. Amino acids: CASSPWSGGAANEKLFF. The chain uses TRBV18 and TRBJ1-4; D might be TRBD1 (6 bases). This CDR3 is built from 17 residues. V dropped 2 bases and J dropped 3 bases, with 16 bases sitting between them. Germline loops: CDR1 KGHSH, CDR2 LQKENI.

This chain joins TRBV6-6 and TRBJ2-5; 9 positions agree with TRBD2. Germline V gene data show CDR1 as MNHNY and CDR2 as SVGAGI (reference sequence). Trimming cost V 2 bases and J 5 bases; bases outside gene matches: 12. This CDR3 is built from 17 residues. CDR3: CASSYLAAGGPRETQYF. For the CDR3, the DNA is TGTGCCAGCAGTTACCTCGCGGCGGGAGGGCCAAGGGAGACCCAGTACTTC.

The rearrangement links TRBV4-2 to TRBJ2-4; D gene unclear. V lost 0 bases and J 0 bases, leaving 6 bases between the germline ends. Germline CDR1 and CDR2: LGHNA and YNFKEQ. This CDR3 is built from 15 residues. CDR3 coding DNA: TGTGCCAGCAGCCAAGAGCCAGTAGCCAAAAACATTCAGTACTTC. It encodes CASSQEPVAKNIQYF.

The J gene is TRBJ1-1, the V gene TRBV20-1, with 9 positions matching TRBD1. The J segment lost 1 base and the V segment lost 3 bases, leaving 6 bases of the junction unmatched. The CDR3 is 15 amino acids. In germline, CDR1 is DFQATT, CDR2 SNEGSKA (reference sequence). Here the CDR3 reads CSARRTGDGNTEAFF. The DNA for the CDR3 is TGCAGTGCTAGGAGGACAGGGGACGGGAACACTGAAGCTTTCTTT.

This clonotype was detected many times. The chain uses TRBV2 and TRBJ2-5; possible D gene TRBD1, 6 bases. Germline loops: CDR1 SNHLY, CDR2 FYNNEI. The V gene lost 8 bases and the J gene lost 3 bases, with 16 bases spanning the gap. There are 14 residues in the CDR3. The DNA for the CDR3 is TGTGCCAGCTCCAGGGGTTCGAGTGAAGAGACCCAGTACTTC. It yields the protein CASSRGSSEETQYF.

This clonotype was counted a few times. The chain is built from TRBV7-9 and TRBJ2-1; the D gene could be TRBD1 or TRBD2 (5 bases each). The CDR3 spans 19 residues. Trimming stripped 4 bases from V and 0 bases from J, with 22 bases between. From germline, CDR1 is SEHNR and CDR2 FQNEAQ (reference sequence). This chain's CDR3 is CASSSPEGLGTSSYNEQFF. CDR3 coding DNA: TGTGCCAGCAGCTCTCCAGAGGGGTTGGGGACGAGCTCCTACAATGAGCAGTTCTTC.

This chain connects TRBV6-1 to TRBJ1-2; 11 bases are a match to TRBD1. V dropped 0 bases and J dropped 7; count of bases not matched to a gene: 13. This CDR3 is 18 amino acids long. Per germline, CDR1 MNHNS and CDR2 SASEGT. CDR3 amino acids: CASSEALYRTGGRGGYTF. The CDR3 nucleotides are TGTGCCAGCAGTGAAGCGCTTTATCGGACAGGGGGCCGAGGTGGCTACACCTTC.

This clonotype was detected a few times. This chain uses TRBV3-1 with TRBJ1-2; TRBD1 agrees at 8 bases. The J segment lost 8 bases and the V segment lost 4 bases, leaving 9 bases of the junction unmatched. In germline, CDR1 is LGHDT, CDR2 YNNKEL (reference sequence). The CDR3 has 14 amino acids. CDR3 protein: CASSLPGQEPGYTF. The CDR3 DNA follows: TGTGCCAGCAGCCTTCCGGGACAGGAACCGGGCTACACCTTC. The whole variable domain, remainder taken from reference TRBV3-1 and TRBJ1-2, is DTAVSQTPKYLVTQMGNDKSIKCEQNLGHDTMYWYKQDSKKFLKIMFSYNNKELIINETVPNRFSPKSPDKAHLNLHINSLELGDSAVYFCASSLPGQEPGYTFGSGTRLTVV.

This rearrangement joins TRBV12-3 or TRBV12-4 to TRBJ1-2, with unresolved D. V dropped 2 bases and J dropped 4 bases, with 8 bases sitting between them. This CDR3 region has 13 residues. The CDR3 reads CASSLQSFYGYTF. CDR3 DNA sequence: TGTGCCAGCAGTTTACAGAGTTTCTATGGCTACACCTTC.

This clonotype was seen a few times. The gene calls are TRBV7-2 and TRBJ2-3; perhaps TRBD2 as D (6 bases). V was cut by 1 base and J by 2 bases, with 10 bases left in between. Germline CDR1 and CDR2: SGHTA and FQGNSA. This CDR3 contains 15 residues. The CDR3 DNA follows: TGTGCCAGCAGCTTAGTGGCTAGCGACACAGATACGCAGTATTTT. Its protein is CASSLVASDTDTQYF.

This clonotype came up a few times. The chain combines TRBV11-2 with TRBJ2-1; 9 nucleotides agree with TRBD1. Looked up from germline, CDR1 is SGHAT and CDR2 is FQNNGV. The CDR3 has 16 residues. J gave up 8 bases and V 1 base, and 9 bases lay outside the gene matches. This chain's CDR3 is CASSLARGTGWDEQFF. CDR3 DNA: TGTGCCAGCAGCTTAGCTCGGGGGACAGGGTGGGATGAGCAGTTCTTC.

The gene calls are TRBV20-1 and TRBJ1-5; a weak D match, TRBD1 (5 bases). With 2 bases removed from V and 8 bases from J, the gap between germline ends came to 10 bases. CDR3 size: 12 residues. Germline loops: CDR1 DFQATT, CDR2 SNEGSKA (reference sequence). CDR3 in amino acids: CSARSGIEPQHF. DNA of the CDR3: TGCAGTGCTAGATCAGGGATTGAGCCCCAGCATTTT.

This clonotype was recorded a few times. The V and J genes are TRBV6-6 and TRBJ2-3; maybe TRBD2 (5 bases). The CDR3 length is 15 residues. The ends were cut back, 0 bases at V and 5 bases at J, with 12 bases in the middle. CDR1 is MNHNY, CDR2 SVGAGI, per germline (reference sequence). The CDR3 DNA sequence: TGTGCCAGCAGTTACTCAGCGCTAGAGGGAGATACGCAGTATTTT. Translating gives CASSYSALEGDTQYF.

The chain links TRBV10-2 to TRBJ1-1; no definite D call. V lost 2 bases, J lost 4 bases, and 5 bases lay in between. The CDR3 totals 12 residues. Germline V gene sequence: CDR1 WSHSY, CDR2 SAAADI. CDR3: CASSEDGTEAFF. DNA for the CDR3: TGCGCCAGCAGTGAGGACGGCACTGAAGCTTTCTTT.

The genes are TRBV4-1 and TRBJ2-3, with D tentatively TRBD2 (6 bases). The CDR3 extends over 16 amino acids. Trimming cost V 4 bases and J 1 base, with 15 bases left between them. The germline V gene has CDR1 MGHRA and CDR2 YSYEKL. The CDR3 DNA sequence: TGCGCCAGCAGCCTGTTGACGACGGGGGGCACAGATACGCAGTATTTT. Protein product: CASSLLTTGGTDTQYF.

This chain links TRBV28 with TRBJ1-1, with no clear D. V shed 2 bases and J shed 3 bases, with 4 bases lying between them. This CDR3 is 12 amino acids long. CDR1 is MDHEN, CDR2 SYDVKM, per germline. CDR3 in amino acids: CASSLRYTEAFF. CDR3 nucleotide sequence: TGTGCCAGCAGTTTACGGTACACTGAAGCTTTCTTT. Drawing the rest from reference TRBV28 and TRBJ1-1, the complete variable domain is DVKVTQSSRYLVKRTGEKVFLECVQDMDHENMFWYRQDPGLGLRLIYFSYDVKMKEKGDIPEGYSVSREKKERFSLILESASTNQTSMYLCASSLRYTEAFFGQGTRLTVV.

This clonotype appeared a few times. This rearrangement joins TRBV28 to TRBJ2-1; a weak D match, TRBD2 (7 bases). Trimming pared 2 bases from V and 4 bases from J, leaving 15 bases between. CDR1 is MDHEN and CDR2 is SYDVKM in the germline V gene. The CDR3 length is 16 residues. CDR3 DNA sequence: TGTGCCAGCAGTTTAGGGGGGGCAGGGGAATACAATGAGCAGTTCTTC. Its protein is CASSLGGAGEYNEQFF. The entire variable domain, with the rest obtained from reference TRBV28 and TRBJ2-1, is as follows: DVKVTQSSRYLVKRTGEKVFLECVQDMDHENMFWYRQDPGLGLRLIYFSYDVKMKEKGDIPEGYSVSREKKERFSLILESASTNQTSMYLCASSLGGAGEYNEQFFGPGTRLTVL.

The CDR3 here is CASHPRGQGVIDTQYF. The DNA of the CDR3 is TGTGCCAGCCACCCGCGGGGACAGGGGGTAATAGATACGCAGTATTTT. The chain has TRBV6-5 and TRBJ2-3; 11 bases are shared with TRBD1. After removal of 8 bases from V and 5 bases from J, the junction contained 12 bases not matched to a gene. CDR1 is MNHEY, CDR2 SVGAGI, per germline. The CDR3 consists of 16 residues.

The chain recombines TRBV10-3 with TRBJ2-7, with no clear D. Judging by the DNA end, TRBJ2-5 fits better; the J call may be wrong. Looked up from germline, CDR1 is ENHRY and CDR2 is SYGVKD. There are 12 residues in the CDR3. In DNA form, the CDR3 reads TGTGCCATCTCGATTCTAGGGGAGACCCAGTACTTC. It codes for CAISILGETQYF.